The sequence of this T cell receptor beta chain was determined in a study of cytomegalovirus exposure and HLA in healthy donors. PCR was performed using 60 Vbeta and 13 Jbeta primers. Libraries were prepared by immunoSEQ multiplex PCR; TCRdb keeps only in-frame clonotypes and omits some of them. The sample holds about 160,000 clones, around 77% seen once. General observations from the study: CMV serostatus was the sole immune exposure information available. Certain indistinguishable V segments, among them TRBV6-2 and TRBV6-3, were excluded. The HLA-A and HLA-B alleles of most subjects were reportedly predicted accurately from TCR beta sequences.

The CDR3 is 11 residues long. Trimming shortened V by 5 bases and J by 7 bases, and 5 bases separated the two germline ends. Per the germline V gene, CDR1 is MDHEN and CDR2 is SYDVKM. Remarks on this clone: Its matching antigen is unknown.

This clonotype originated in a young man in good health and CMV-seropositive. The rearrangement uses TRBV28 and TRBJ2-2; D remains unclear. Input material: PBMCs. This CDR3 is CASSPYGELFF. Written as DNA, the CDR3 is TGTGCCAGCAGTCCGTACGGGGAGCTGTTTTTT. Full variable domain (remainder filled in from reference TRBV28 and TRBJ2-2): DVKVTQSSRYLVKRTGEKVFLECVQDMDHENMFWYRQDPGLGLRLIYFSYDVKMKEKGDIPEGYSVSREKKERFSLILESASTNQTSMYLCASSPYGELFFGEGSRLTVL.